The source of this TCR beta chain is a study of blood T cell repertoires in COVID-19. V lost 3 bases and J 6 bases, leaving 12 bases between the germline ends. Germline-derived CDR1 and CDR2 are SEHNR and FQNEAQ (reference sequence). This CDR3 contains 13 residues. Sequencing used immunoSEQ multiplex PCR; TCRdb keeps in-frame clones, though not all of them. The data show approximately 37,000 clones, 86% seen once. The genes are TRBV7-9 and TRBJ2-7; D is unclear. Sequenced input: peripheral blood. The clonotype comes from a man aged 45-60 years in a cohort sampled during active COVID-19. CDR3: CASSFLGDGEQYV. CDR3 nucleotides: TGTGCCAGCAGCTTTCTGGGCGACGGCGAGCAGTACGTC.